This T cell receptor (beta chain) comes out of a study of blood T cell repertoires in COVID-19. The trim removed 1 base at V and 0 bases at J, leaving 5 bases unmatched. The germline CDR1 and CDR2 sequences are LNHDA and SQIVND (reference sequence). This CDR3 is 17 amino acids long. TCRdb keeps only in-frame clones here, not all; method: immunoSEQ multiplex PCR. Of 210,000 or so clones in the sample, roughly 80% were seen once. The chain employs TRBV19 and TRBJ2-7; 11 bases line up with TRBD1. The sequence came from a woman of 80 years or more with acute or convalescent COVID-19. The source material was peripheral blood. In DNA, the CDR3 is TGTGCCAGTAGTATAGGATCCGGGACAGGGGGCTCCTACGAGCAGTACTTC. This codes for CASSIGSGTGGSYEQYF.